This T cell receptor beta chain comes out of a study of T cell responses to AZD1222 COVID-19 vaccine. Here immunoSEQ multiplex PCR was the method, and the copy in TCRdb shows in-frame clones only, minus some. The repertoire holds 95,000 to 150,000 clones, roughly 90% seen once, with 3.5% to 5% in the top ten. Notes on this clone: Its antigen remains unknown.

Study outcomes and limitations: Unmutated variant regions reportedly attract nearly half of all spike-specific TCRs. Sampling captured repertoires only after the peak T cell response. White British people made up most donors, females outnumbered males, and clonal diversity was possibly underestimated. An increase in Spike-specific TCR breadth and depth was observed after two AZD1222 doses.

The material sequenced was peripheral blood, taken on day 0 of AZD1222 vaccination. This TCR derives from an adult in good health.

This chain's CDR3 is CASSHRQGSYNSPLHF. In nucleotides, the CDR3 is TGTGCCAGCAGCCATCGACAGGGTTCCTATAATTCACCCCTCCACTTT. The rearrangement links TRBV3-1 (or the pseudogene TRBV3-2) to TRBJ1-6; 7 nucleotides line up with TRBD1. In germline, CDR1 is LGHDT, CDR2 YNNKEL (reference sequence). The CDR3 is made up of 16 amino acids. With V trimmed by 3 bases and J by 1 base, 3 bases remained unmatched.